This T cell receptor beta chain was sequenced for a study of blood T cell repertoires in COVID-19. As for the study in general: The United States, Italy and Spain were the sources of the acute and convalescent COVID-19 samples.

In the authors' workflow: It was from reference gene primer amplification that nucleated cell counts were estimated. Sequencing was performed with immunoSEQ multiplex PCR; in TCRdb, only in-frame clones are kept and a portion is missing. The V and J calls and the clone size are those of that table, but D and trimming were determined from the DNA. The profile shows 70,000 to 80,000 clones, roughly 86% of them singletons. Trimming left V 2 bases short and J 2 bases short, with 13 bases between. CDR1 SGHAT and CDR2 FQNNGV come from the germline V gene. This CDR3 contains 17 residues. V and J are TRBV11-2 and TRBJ1-6; D possibly corresponds to TRBD1 (5 bases). Sequencing used peripheral blood. The sequence was obtained from a human donor in a cohort sampled during active COVID-19. The CDR3 DNA sequence: TGTGCCAGCAGCTTACGGGGGGAGGTGGCCTATAATTCACCCCTCCACTTT. Its protein product is CASSLRGEVAYNSPLHF. Drawing the rest from reference TRBV11-2 and TRBJ1-6, the complete variable domain is EAGVAQSPRYKIIEKRQSVAFWCNPISGHATLYWYQQILGQGPKLLIQFQNNGVVDDSQLPKDRFSAERLKGVDSTLKIQPAKLEDSAVYLCASSLRGEVAYNSPLHFGNGTRLTVT.